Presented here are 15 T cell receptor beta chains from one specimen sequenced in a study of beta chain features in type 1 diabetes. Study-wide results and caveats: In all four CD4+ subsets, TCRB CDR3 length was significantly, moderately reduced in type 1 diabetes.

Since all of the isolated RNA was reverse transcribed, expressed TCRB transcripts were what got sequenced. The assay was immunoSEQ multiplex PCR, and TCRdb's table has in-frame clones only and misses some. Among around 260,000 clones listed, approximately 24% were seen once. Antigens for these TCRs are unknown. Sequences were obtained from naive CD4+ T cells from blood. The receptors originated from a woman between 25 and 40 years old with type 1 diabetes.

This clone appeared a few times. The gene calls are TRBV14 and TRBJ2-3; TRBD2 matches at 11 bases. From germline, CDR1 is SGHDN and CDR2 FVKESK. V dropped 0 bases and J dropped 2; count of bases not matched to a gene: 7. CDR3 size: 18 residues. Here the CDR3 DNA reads TGTGCCAGCAGCCAAGATCCCCCGACTAGCGGGATCACAGATACGCAGTATTTT. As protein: CASSQDPPTSGITDTQYF.

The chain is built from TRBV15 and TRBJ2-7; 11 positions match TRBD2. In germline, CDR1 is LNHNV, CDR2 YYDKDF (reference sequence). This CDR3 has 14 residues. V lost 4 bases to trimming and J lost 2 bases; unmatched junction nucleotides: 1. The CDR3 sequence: CATSNSGRAYEQYF. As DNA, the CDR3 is TGTGCCACCAGCAATAGCGGGAGGGCCTACGAGCAGTACTTC. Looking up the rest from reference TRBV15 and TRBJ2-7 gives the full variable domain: DAMVIQNPRYQVTQFGKPVTLSCSQTLNHNVMYWYQQKSSQAPKLLFHYYDKDFNNEADTPDNFQSRRPNTSFCFLDIRSPGLGDTAMYLCATSNSGRAYEQYFGPGTRLTVT.

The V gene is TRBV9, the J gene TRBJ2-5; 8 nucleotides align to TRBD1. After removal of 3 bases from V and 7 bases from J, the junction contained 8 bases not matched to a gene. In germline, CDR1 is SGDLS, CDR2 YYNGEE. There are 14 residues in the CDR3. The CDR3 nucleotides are TGTGCCAGCAGCGACGGCCGGGACAGGCGGACCCAGTACTTC. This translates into CASSDGRDRRTQYF.

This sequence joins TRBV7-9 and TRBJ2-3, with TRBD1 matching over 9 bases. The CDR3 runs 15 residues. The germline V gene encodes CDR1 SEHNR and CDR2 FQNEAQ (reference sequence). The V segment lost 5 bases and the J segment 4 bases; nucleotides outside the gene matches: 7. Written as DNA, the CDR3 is TGTGCCAGCAGCCCCGGGACAGGGAGTTCAGATACGCAGTATTTT. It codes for CASSPGTGSSDTQYF.

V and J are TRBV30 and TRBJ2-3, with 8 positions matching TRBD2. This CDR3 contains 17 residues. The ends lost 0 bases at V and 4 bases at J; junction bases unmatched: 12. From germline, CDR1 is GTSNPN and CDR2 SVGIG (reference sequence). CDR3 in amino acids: CAWSVMWREVGSDTQYF. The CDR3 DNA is TGTGCCTGGAGTGTAATGTGGCGGGAGGTTGGTTCAGATACGCAGTATTTT.

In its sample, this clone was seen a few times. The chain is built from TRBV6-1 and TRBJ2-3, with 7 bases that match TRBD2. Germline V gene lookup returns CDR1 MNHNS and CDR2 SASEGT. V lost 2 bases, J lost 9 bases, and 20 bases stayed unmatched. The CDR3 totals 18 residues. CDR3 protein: CASSEPNSWGAGVETQYF. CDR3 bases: TGTGCCAGCAGTGAACCCAACTCGTGGGGCGCGGGAGTGGAGACGCAGTATTTT.

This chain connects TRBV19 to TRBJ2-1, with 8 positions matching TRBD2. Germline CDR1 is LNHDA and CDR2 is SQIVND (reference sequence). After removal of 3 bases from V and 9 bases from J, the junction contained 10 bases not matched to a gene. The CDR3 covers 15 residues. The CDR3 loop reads CASSMSAGAPREQFF. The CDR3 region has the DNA TGTGCCAGTAGTATGTCAGCGGGAGCGCCGCGTGAGCAGTTCTTC.

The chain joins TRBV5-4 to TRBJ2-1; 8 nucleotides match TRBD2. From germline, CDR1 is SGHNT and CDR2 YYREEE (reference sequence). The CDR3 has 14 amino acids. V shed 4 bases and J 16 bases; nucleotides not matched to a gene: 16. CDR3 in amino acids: CASSAGGRRDPPFF. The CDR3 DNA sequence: TGTGCCAGCAGCGCGGGGGGAAGGCGGGACCCCCCATTCTTC.

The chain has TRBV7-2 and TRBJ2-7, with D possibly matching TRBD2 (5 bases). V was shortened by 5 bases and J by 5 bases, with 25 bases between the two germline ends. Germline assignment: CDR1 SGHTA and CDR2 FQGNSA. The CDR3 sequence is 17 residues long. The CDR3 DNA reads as TGTGCCAGCAGCCCCCAATTTCCGCCGACGGGGAGCGACGAGCAGTACTTC. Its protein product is CASSPQFPPTGSDEQYF.

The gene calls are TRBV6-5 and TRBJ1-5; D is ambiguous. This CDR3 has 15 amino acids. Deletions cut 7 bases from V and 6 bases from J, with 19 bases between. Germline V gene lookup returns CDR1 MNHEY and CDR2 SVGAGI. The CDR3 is CASTPRSGEGQPQHF. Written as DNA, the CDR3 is TGTGCCAGCACACCCCGCTCCGGAGAGGGTCAGCCCCAGCATTTT.

CDR3 loop: CSGKGEYTEAFF. The CDR3 DNA follows: TGCAGCGGCAAAGGGGAATACACTGAAGCTTTCTTT. V is TRBV29-1 and J is TRBJ1-1; tentative D call: TRBD1 (5 bases). The CDR3 has 12 amino acids. The germline CDR1 and CDR2 sequences are SQVTM and ANQGSEA. The V gene lost 7 bases and the J gene lost 3 bases, with 12 bases spanning the gap.

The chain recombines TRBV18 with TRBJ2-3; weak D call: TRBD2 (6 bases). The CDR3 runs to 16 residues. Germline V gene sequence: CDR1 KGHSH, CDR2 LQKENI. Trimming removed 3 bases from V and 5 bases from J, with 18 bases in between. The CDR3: CASSPGRTLSKDTQYF. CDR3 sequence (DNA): TGTGCCAGCTCACCGGGGAGGACCCTGTCTAAAGATACGCAGTATTTT.

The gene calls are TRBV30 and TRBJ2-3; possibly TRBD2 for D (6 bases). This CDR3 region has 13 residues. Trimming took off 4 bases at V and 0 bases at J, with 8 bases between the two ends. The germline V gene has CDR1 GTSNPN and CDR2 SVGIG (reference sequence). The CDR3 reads CAWNRGSTDTQYF. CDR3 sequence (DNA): TGTGCCTGGAACCGGGGGAGCACAGATACGCAGTATTTT.

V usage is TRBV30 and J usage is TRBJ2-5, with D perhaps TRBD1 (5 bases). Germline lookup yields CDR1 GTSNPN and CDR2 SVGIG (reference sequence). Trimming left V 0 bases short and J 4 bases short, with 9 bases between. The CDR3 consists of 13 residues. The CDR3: CAWSVGAGETQYF. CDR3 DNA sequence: TGTGCCTGGAGTGTAGGGGCAGGAGAGACCCAGTACTTC.

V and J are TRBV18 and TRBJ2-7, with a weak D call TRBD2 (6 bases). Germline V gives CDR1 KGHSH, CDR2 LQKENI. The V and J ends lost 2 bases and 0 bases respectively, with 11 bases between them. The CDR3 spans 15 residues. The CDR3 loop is CASSPSEGSSYEQYF. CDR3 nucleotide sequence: TGTGCCAGCTCACCATCGGAGGGGAGCTCCTACGAGCAGTACTTC.